Each of the 29 T cell receptor beta chains below was sequenced from the same sample in a study of blood T cell repertoires in COVID-19. The repertoire was sequenced with immunoSEQ multiplex PCR; TCRdb's copy has only in-frame clones and lacks some. The repertoire holds some 170,000 clones, with 81% as singletons. Specimen: peripheral blood. The source is a human donor in a cohort sampled during active COVID-19.

Only a few counts were recorded for this clone. The V call is TRBV6-1, the J call TRBJ2-7; 8 positions agree with TRBD1. CDR1 is MNHNS, CDR2 SASEGT, per germline. The V segment lost 0 bases and the J segment 3 bases; nucleotides outside the gene matches: 7. This CDR3 spans 16 amino acids. The CDR3 sequence is CASSEAQTGEGYEQYF. For the CDR3, the DNA is TGTGCCAGCAGTGAAGCGCAGACAGGGGAAGGCTACGAGCAGTACTTC.

The gene calls are TRBV10-3 and TRBJ2-1, with 11 bases that match TRBD2. This CDR3 contains 16 residues. Trimming removed 3 bases from V and 5 bases from J; junction bases left unmatched: 6. Per germline, CDR1 ENHRY and CDR2 SYGVKD. The CDR3: CAISEVLAGENNEQFF. CDR3 DNA sequence: TGTGCCATCAGTGAAGTACTAGCGGGGGAGAACAATGAGCAGTTCTTC.

The V call is TRBV14, the J call TRBJ2-1; 13 positions match TRBD2. Germline-derived CDR1 and CDR2 are SGHDN and FVKESK. The CDR3 totals 15 residues. V was clipped by 3 bases and J by 7 bases; unmatched bases: 3. CDR3 residues: CASSQGTSGKNEQFF. The CDR3 DNA reads as TGTGCCAGCAGCCAGGGGACTAGCGGGAAAAATGAGCAGTTCTTC.

The chain links TRBV6-5 to TRBJ2-7; 8 nucleotides agree with TRBD1. This CDR3 contains 15 residues. V was clipped by 6 bases and J by 5 bases; unmatched bases: 12. CDR1 is MNHEY and CDR2 is SVGAGI in the germline V gene. CDR3 nucleotides: TGTGCCAGCAGCACCGGGTCAGGGGGCAAGGACGAGCAGTACTTC. Translation gives CASSTGSGGKDEQYF.

CDR3 in amino acids: CASSVGAASLNSPLHF. CDR3 bases: TGTGCCAGCAGCGTAGGGGCAGCCTCTTTGAATTCACCCCTCCACTTT. This chain joins TRBV9 and TRBJ1-6, with D unresolved. The V gene's germline CDR1 is SGDLS and CDR2 YYNGEE. Trimming took off 0 bases at V and 7 bases at J, with 14 bases between the two ends. This CDR3 comprises 16 residues.

The chain links TRBV4-3 to TRBJ2-7, with TRBD1 identical over 8 bases. Losses at the gene ends were 4 bases for V and 4 bases for J; bases not matched to a gene: 9. Germline values: CDR1 LGHNA, CDR2 YSLEER. There are 15 residues in the CDR3. The DNA of the CDR3 is TGCGCCAGCAGCCCGAAACCTGGACAGGGATACGAGCAGTACTTC. Translating gives CASSPKPGQGYEQYF.

Comments on this clone: Given a much more abundant clone one base away, this may be a read error. The chain combines TRBV29-1 with TRBJ2-2; 8 nucleotides align to TRBD2. Germline V gives CDR1 SQVTM, CDR2 ANQGSEA. This CDR3 comprises 19 residues. Here the CDR3 DNA reads TGCAGCGTTGGGGCGGTCCCCTCCCCGACTAGCGCGAACACCGGGAAGCTGTTTTTT. Protein product: CSVGAVPSPTSANTGKLFF.

This chain joins TRBV29-1 and TRBJ2-5; D remains unclear. Trimming removed 7 bases from V and 4 bases from J, with 7 bases in between. CDR3 length equals 10 residues. Germline-derived CDR1 and CDR2 are SQVTM and ANQGSEA. CDR3 in DNA: TGCAGCGCTGCAGTAGAGACCCAGTACTTC. This translates into CSAAVETQYF.

V is TRBV7-9 and J is TRBJ1-6, with 7 nucleotides matching TRBD1. Germline V gene sequence: CDR1 SEHNR, CDR2 FQNEAQ (reference sequence). The CDR3 spans 14 residues. V lost 0 bases, J lost 7 bases, and 0 bases stayed unmatched. This CDR3 is CASSLAGQNSPLHF. CDR3 coding DNA: TGTGCCAGCAGCTTAGCGGGACAGAATTCACCCCTCCACTTT.

This sequence joins TRBV7-8 and TRBJ2-6; D is unclear. V lost 4 bases to trimming and J lost 4 bases, with 5 bases between them. Germline lookup yields CDR1 SGHVS and CDR2 FQNEAQ. There are 13 residues in the CDR3. The CDR3 region is CASSSVGANVLTF. The CDR3, as DNA: TGTGCCAGCAGCTCCGTAGGGGCCAACGTCCTGACTTTC.

This rearrangement joins TRBV28 to TRBJ2-7; TRBD2 matches 8 bases. Germline V gives CDR1 MDHEN, CDR2 SYDVKM. The CDR3 is 16 amino acids. J gave up 2 bases and V 6 bases, and 12 bases lay outside the gene matches. CDR3 residues: CASSLVRAGAAYEQYF. CDR3 in DNA: TGTGCCAGCAGCCTCGTTAGAGCGGGGGCCGCCTACGAGCAGTACTTC.

The V and J genes are TRBV5-8 and TRBJ2-7, with D tentatively TRBD2 (5 bases). The CDR3 consists of 15 residues. V gave up 4 bases and J gave up 0 bases, with 14 bases separating them. Germline values: CDR1 SGHTS, CDR2 YDEGEE. CDR3 residues: CASSPGISGSYEQYF. In nucleotides, the CDR3 is TGTGCCAGCAGCCCCGGGATCTCTGGCTCCTACGAGCAGTACTTC.

The chain has TRBV7-9 and TRBJ2-7; TRBD2 might be the D (5 bases). Trimming cost V 5 bases and J 8 bases, with 19 bases left between them. Germline V gene data show CDR1 as SEHNR and CDR2 as FQNEAQ (reference sequence). This CDR3 has 14 residues. CDR3 DNA: TGTGCCAGCAGCCCCTTGGAGGTTTCAGATCAGCAGTACTTC. This gives the protein CASSPLEVSDQQYF.

The rearrangement joins TRBV19 to TRBJ1-1; maybe TRBD1 (6 bases). V lost 5 bases to trimming and J lost 0 bases, with 16 bases between them. CDR1 and CDR2 from the germline V gene are LNHDA and SQIVND (reference sequence). CDR3 length: 16 residues. The CDR3: CASSALGGGLNTEAFF. In DNA, the CDR3 is TGTGCCAGTAGTGCCCTGGGAGGGGGACTGAACACTGAAGCTTTCTTT. The whole variable domain, remainder taken from reference TRBV19 and TRBJ1-1, is DGGITQSPKYLFRKEGQNVTLSCEQNLNHDAMYWYRQDPGQGLRLIYYSQIVNDFQKGDIAEGYSVSREKKESFPLTVTSAQKNPTAFYLCASSALGGGLNTEAFFGQGTRLTVV.

The CDR3, as DNA: TGTGCCAGCAGTTACACCGAGCAATACGAGCAGTACTTC. This encodes CASSYTEQYEQYF. This chain links TRBV6-5 with TRBJ2-7; the D is unclear. The CDR3 consists of 13 residues. Deletions cut 2 bases from V and 4 bases from J, with 9 bases between. In germline, CDR1 is MNHEY, CDR2 SVGAGI.

The V gene is TRBV9, the J gene TRBJ1-1, with no clear D. CDR3 length: 14 residues. CDR1 SGDLS and CDR2 YYNGEE come from the germline V gene. Trimming pared 3 bases from V and 2 bases from J, leaving 11 bases between. The CDR3 region is CASSEATINTEAFF. The CDR3 DNA is TGTGCCAGCAGCGAAGCTACTATTAACACTGAAGCTTTCTTT.

This chain connects TRBV7-9 to TRBJ2-7; 8 bases line up with TRBD1. The germline V gene has CDR1 SEHNR and CDR2 FQNEAQ (reference sequence). The J segment lost 0 bases and the V segment lost 1 base, leaving 14 bases of the junction unmatched. The CDR3 has 19 amino acids. CDR3 DNA: TGTGCCAGCAGCTTAGGTCCGGAGACAGGGGTAACCCCCTCCTACGAGCAGTACTTC. This sequence encodes CASSLGPETGVTPSYEQYF.

V usage is TRBV11-2 and J usage is TRBJ2-7, with TRBD2 matching 9 bases. The V and J ends lost 3 bases and 1 base, in that order; junction bases with no gene match: 4. Germline CDR1 reads SGHAT; CDR2 reads FQNNGV. The CDR3 covers 15 residues. CDR3 nucleotides: TGTGCCAGCAGCTTCGTAGCGGGAGAATCCTACGAGCAGTACTTC. As protein: CASSFVAGESYEQYF.

J is TRBJ1-4 and V is TRBV10-3, with a tentative D call TRBD1 (6 bases). Germline V gives CDR1 ENHRY, CDR2 SYGVKD. Trimming took off 4 bases at V and 0 bases at J, with 12 bases between the two ends. CDR3 size: 16 residues. In nucleotides, the CDR3 is TGTGCCATCAGTGTGAACTACAGGGCAACTAATGAAAAACTGTTTTTT. Translating it yields CAISVNYRATNEKLFF.

V and J are TRBV9 and TRBJ1-1; weak D call: TRBD1 (5 bases). The CDR3 spans 16 residues. The germline V and J ends were trimmed by 0 bases and 0 bases, with 12 bases remaining between them. Germline V gene lookup returns CDR1 SGDLS and CDR2 YYNGEE. The CDR3 DNA reads TGTGCCAGCAGCGTAGGACAGCAAGACATGAACACTGAAGCTTTCTTT. Translated: CASSVGQQDMNTEAFF.

The gene calls are TRBV13 and TRBJ2-2, with D tentatively TRBD2 (5 bases). CDR3 length: 12 residues. Germline V CDR1 and CDR2: PRHDT, FYEKMQ (reference sequence). V gave up 8 bases and J gave up 7 bases, with 11 bases separating them. The chain's CDR3 is CASSRDSGELFF. The CDR3 region has the DNA TGTGCCAGCTCGAGGGATAGCGGGGAGCTGTTTTTT.

V and J are TRBV15 and TRBJ2-7, with a tentative D call TRBD2 (5 bases). Trimming took 3 bases from V and 3 from J, leaving 9 bases between them. This CDR3 spans 13 amino acids. Germline-derived CDR1 and CDR2 are LNHNV and YYDKDF (reference sequence). CDR3 protein: CATSRILDYEQYF. Written as DNA, the CDR3 is TGTGCCACCAGCAGGATACTAGACTACGAGCAGTACTTC.

This clone was detected only once. A junction boundary mismatches the germline segment, possibly from a read error. The gene calls are TRBV19 and TRBJ2-4; a possible D gene is TRBD2 (6 bases). The CDR3 spans 17 residues. The germline V gene has CDR1 LNHDA and CDR2 SQIVND (reference sequence). The CDR3 DNA follows: TGTGCCAGTCTCCCCCGCCTCGGGGAACTAGCCACAAACATTCAGTACTTC. Its protein product is CASLPRLGELATNIQYF.

This clone has only a few counts. This CDR3 reads CASSFGRAYYGYTF. The CDR3 DNA follows: TGTGCCAGCAGCTTCGGCAGGGCCTATTATGGCTACACCTTC. The chain combines TRBV5-6 with TRBJ1-2, with D tentatively TRBD1 (5 bases). The germline gives CDR1 SGHDT, CDR2 YYEEEE. Trimming stripped 2 bases from V and 5 bases from J, with 13 bases between. There are 14 residues in the CDR3.

The chain carries TRBV11-2 and TRBJ2-7, with 10 nucleotides matching TRBD1. V lost 4 bases to trimming and J lost 2 bases; unmatched junction nucleotides: 2. The CDR3 runs to 14 residues. Germline V gene sequence: CDR1 SGHAT, CDR2 FQNNGV. The CDR3 here is CASSSDRGAYEQYF. DNA of the CDR3: TGTGCCAGCAGCTCGGACAGGGGGGCCTACGAGCAGTACTTC.

A single count supports this clone. V usage is TRBV9 and J usage is TRBJ2-7, with D maybe TRBD1 (5 bases). This CDR3 comprises 16 residues. Germline CDR1 reads SGDLS; CDR2 reads YYNGEE. The V end was cut by 1 base, the J end by 5 bases, with 19 bases between. The CDR3 DNA reads TGTGCCAGCAGCGTATCCAGGGTAGATCTCCGGAACGAGCAGTACTTC. This codes for CASSVSRVDLRNEQYF.

The chain is built from TRBV3-1 (or the pseudogene TRBV3-2) and TRBJ1-1, with unresolved D. The CDR3 sequence is 13 residues long. The V end lost 3 bases, the J end lost 11 bases, and 16 bases lay between the germline ends. Germline V lookup: CDR1 LGHDT, CDR2 YNNKEL (reference sequence). CDR3 loop: CASSQGMAPGAFF. The CDR3 DNA is TGTGCCAGCAGCCAGGGGATGGCTCCGGGGGCTTTCTTT.

The chain uses TRBV27 and TRBJ2-3; TRBD2 matches at 9 bases. The CDR3 totals 16 residues. J lost 2 bases, V lost 7 bases, and 10 bases had no gene match. Germline V gives CDR1 MNHEY, CDR2 SMNVEV (reference sequence). In DNA form, the CDR3 reads TGTGCCAGCAATTTTCAGCAGCGGGGGGCCACAGATACGCAGTATTTT. As protein: CASNFQQRGATDTQYF.

J is TRBJ2-3 and V is TRBV27, with 14 bases lining up with TRBD2. Trimming took 5 bases from V and 2 from J; bases not matched to a gene: 6. CDR3 length equals 17 residues. The V gene's germline CDR1 is MNHEY and CDR2 SMNVEV (reference sequence). The CDR3 coding sequence is TGTGCCAGCAGTCCAGGACTAGCGGGGGGAAACACAGATACGCAGTATTTT. Translation gives CASSPGLAGGNTDTQYF.